This T cell receptor (beta chain) was identified during a study of blood T cells in healthy people across ages. Study-level findings and limits: A roughly linear age-dependent decrease characterized TCR beta diversity per million T cells. Lack of knowledge of donor CMV status possibly confounded expanded clonotype changes. What prevented conclusive comparison of naive and antigen-experienced cells was that PBMCs were unsorted.

Comment on this clonotype: Its antigen is as yet unknown.

All donors came from Russia, were Caucasian and healthy, and spanned ages about 6 to 90. A second PCR of roughly 6 to 12 cycles used a sample-barcoded 5' primer and a J-beta primer mix. TCRdb used MiXCR to reprocess the 5' RACE reads, holding one entry per CDR3 protein. The sample yields about 720,000 distinct CDR3 sequences, about 20% seen once. Germline lookup yields CDR1 SGDLS and CDR2 YYNGEE. CDR3 length equals 14 residues. With 4 bases removed from V and 3 bases from J, the gap between germline ends came to 13 bases. This receptor was taken from a man aged 70 or older in good health. Sample: blood. This sequence joins TRBV9 and TRBJ2-5; D not certain. The CDR3 DNA reads as TGTGCCAGCAGCTCCAGTTTCGAGGAAGAGACCCAGTACTTC. This translates into CASSSSFEEETQYF.